This T cell receptor (beta chain) was retrieved from a study of Graves' ophthalmopathy and Graves' hyperthyroidism. Findings and caveats of the study: Most clonotypes expanded in thyroid above 0.001 frequency were present in blood too.

Of note for this clonotype: The target antigen is unknown.

All donors with ophthalmopathy were recorded as having moderate-to-severe activity, CAS ≥3, NOSPECS ≥4 and a duration under 3 months. PBMCs had their origin in fresh peripheral blood (more than 9.5 ml). This CDR3 region has 13 residues. Trimming pared 7 bases from V and 5 bases from J, leaving 14 bases between. The authors amplified TCR beta CDR3 regions from RNA transcripts. HTBI primers were employed in first-round RT-PCR, then a second-round multiplex PCR followed. TCRdb called the multiplex PCR reads again in MiXCR, with one record for every CDR3 protein. The table shows 200,000 to 250,000 distinct CDR3 sequences, with around 30% occurring only once.

V is TRBV12-3 or TRBV12-4 and J is TRBJ1-1, with a possible D match to TRBD1 (5 bases). The receptor was isolated from a man in his fifties with Graves' ophthalmopathy. Sequenced input: peripheral blood. The CDR3 nucleotides read TGTGCCAGCACTTGGGGGATTCGGACTGAAGCTTTCTTT. It yields the protein CASTWGIRTEAFF.